The TCR beta chain under discussion was sequenced for a study of blood T cells in healthy people across ages. This clonotype was recorded a few times. A second PCR, run for about 6 to 12 cycles, used a sample-barcoded 5' primer plus a J-beta primer mix. One entry per CDR3 protein results from TCRdb running MiXCR on the 5' RACE reads. Of about 1.7 million distinct CDR3 sequences in the sample, 28% were seen once. CDR1 and CDR2 from the germline V gene are DFQATT and SNEGSKA (reference sequence). V lost 0 bases to trimming and J lost 8 bases; unmatched junction nucleotides: 8. This CDR3 region has 15 residues.

J is TRBJ2-4 and V is TRBV20-1; 9 bases agree with TRBD2. Sequencing was done on a sample of blood. This clonotype was sampled from a woman in her 30s in good health. The CDR3 nucleotides read TGCAGTGCTAGAGATGCGACTAGCGGACGGGACATTCAGTACTTC. It codes for CSARDATSGRDIQYF.